What follows are 30 T cell receptor beta chains derived from one specimen sequenced in a study of memory CD4+ T cells and cytomegalovirus serostatus. Data came from immunoSEQ multiplex PCR; TCRdb stores just in-frame clones and leaves some out. Counted here are just over 40,000 clones, roughly 77% occurring once; the ten biggest clones make up 0.79%. Single viable CD3+CD4+CD8-CD45RO+ cells were sorted as the memory CD4+ T cells. Sequencing was done on a sample of memory CD4+ T cells from blood. The origin of the receptors is an adult in good health and CMV-seronegative.

V and J are TRBV13 and TRBJ2-5; D is uncertain. Near its end, the DNA agrees better with TRBJ2-7, so the J call may be wrong. CDR3 length: 12 residues. From germline, CDR1 is PRHDT and CDR2 FYEKMQ (reference sequence). CDR3 sequence: CASSHSSYEQYF. DNA for the CDR3: TGTGCCAGCAGCCATAGCTCCTACGAGCAGTACTTC.

This rearrangement joins TRBV14 to TRBJ2-1, with 7 positions matching TRBD1. The germline V gene encodes CDR1 SGHDN and CDR2 FVKESK. The ends lost 1 base at V and 7 bases at J; junction bases unmatched: 4. The CDR3 extends over 14 amino acids. The CDR3 DNA reads TGTGCCAGCAGCCAAGTAGGGGGCTTTAATGAGCAGTTCTTC. Amino acids: CASSQVGGFNEQFF. Based on the CDR3 plus reference TRBV14 and TRBJ2-1, the full variable domain is EAGVTQFPSHSVIEKGQTVTLRCDPISGHDNLYWYRRVMGKEIKFLLHFVKESKQDESGMPNNRFLAERTGGTYSTLKVQPAELEDSGVYFCASSQVGGFNEQFFGPGTRLTVL.

The chain links TRBV4-3 to TRBJ2-2; a weak D match, TRBD1 (5 bases). This CDR3 spans 14 amino acids. Trimming removed 1 base at V and 7 bases at J, with 10 bases between. CDR1 and CDR2 from the germline V gene are LGHNA and YSLEER. The CDR3 DNA is TGCGCCAGCAGCCAAGTTCTAGGGGTCGGGGAGCTGTTTTTT. Translated, it gives CASSQVLGVGELFF.

As DNA, the CDR3 is TGTGCCAGCAGACGGACAATCACAGATACGCAGTATTTT. Translation gives CASRRTITDTQYF. This chain uses TRBV6-1 with TRBJ2-3; D perhaps matches TRBD1 (5 bases). Germline V gene lookup returns CDR1 MNHNS and CDR2 SASEGT. The CDR3 has 13 residues. Trimming removed 6 bases at V and 2 bases at J, with 9 bases between.

V gene TRBV19 combines with J gene TRBJ2-5; 15 bases fit TRBD2. CDR1 LNHDA and CDR2 SQIVND come from the germline V gene (reference sequence). The trim removed 5 bases at V and 7 bases at J, leaving 14 bases unmatched. CDR3 size: 18 residues. The CDR3 is CASSPGLAGGWSVGTQYF. CDR3 nucleotide sequence: TGTGCCAGTAGTCCAGGACTAGCGGGGGGGTGGTCCGTAGGGACCCAGTACTTC.

The rearrangement joins TRBV7-2 to TRBJ2-7; TRBD1 agrees at 11 bases. The V and J ends lost 4 bases and 6 bases, in that order; junction bases with no gene match: 11. The V gene's germline CDR1 is SGHTA and CDR2 FQGNSA. The CDR3 is 16 amino acids. CDR3 sequence: CASSSYTGTGGREQYF. CDR3 in DNA: TGTGCCAGCAGCTCATACACCGGGACAGGGGGGCGCGAGCAGTACTTC.

This clone was counted between two and nine times. The V and J genes are TRBV6-5 and TRBJ1-2, with TRBD1 matching over 10 bases. The J segment lost 8 bases and the V segment lost 5 bases, leaving 5 bases of the junction unmatched. The CDR3 sequence is 13 residues long. Per germline, CDR1 MNHEY and CDR2 SVGAGI. CDR3 loop: CASSGTGAGGYTF. In DNA, the CDR3 is TGTGCCAGCAGTGGGACAGGGGCGGGAGGCTACACCTTC.

CDR3 loop: CASRIQEASGNTIYF. CDR3 bases: TGCGCCAGCAGGATACAGGAGGCCTCTGGAAACACCATATATTTT. The genes are TRBV4-1 and TRBJ1-3, with a weak D call TRBD1 (5 bases). Trimming stripped 6 bases from V and 0 bases from J, with 12 bases between. The CDR3 runs 15 residues. The germline gives CDR1 MGHRA, CDR2 YSYEKL.

The rearrangement uses TRBV5-4 and TRBJ1-2, with D maybe TRBD1 (5 bases). The CDR3 spans 14 residues. Germline CDR1 is SGHNT and CDR2 is YYREEE (reference sequence). Deletions cut 1 base from V and 4 bases from J, with 11 bases between. CDR3 in DNA: TGTGCCAGCAGCTTGCAGGGAATAAGCTATGGCTACACCTTC. It is translated as CASSLQGISYGYTF.

The chain is built from TRBV5-6 and TRBJ1-5; no clear D. CDR3 length: 14 amino acids. V was trimmed by 4 bases and J by 5 bases, leaving 13 bases between them. Germline values: CDR1 SGHDT, CDR2 YYEEEE. The CDR3 nucleotides read TGTGCCAGCAGCGCCCGGGGAGTTCATCAGCCCCAGCATTTT. Protein product: CASSARGVHQPQHF.

The chain recombines TRBV15 with TRBJ1-4; a weak D match, TRBD1 (5 bases). The CDR3 has 16 residues. The germline CDR1 and CDR2 sequences are LNHNV and YYDKDF (reference sequence). Trimming took off 3 bases at V and 2 bases at J, with 13 bases between the two ends. The CDR3 coding sequence is TGTGCCACCAGCAGTAGTCCGGGACTGACTAATGAAAAACTGTTTTTT. Protein product: CATSSSPGLTNEKLFF.

Worth noting for this clone: In the same sample, other DNA sequences code for this CDR3. This chain joins TRBV9 and TRBJ2-5; D may match TRBD1 or TRBD2 (5 bases each). CDR1 and CDR2 (germline): SGDLS, YYNGEE. Trimming stripped 2 bases from V and 5 bases from J, with 16 bases between. This CDR3 is 15 amino acids long. DNA for the CDR3: TGTGCCAGCAGCGTGGCCGGGACGGGCGAGGAGACCCAGTACTTC. Translated: CASSVAGTGEETQYF.

CDR3 in DNA: TGTGCCGTAGAAACAGGGACGAACACTGAAGCTTTCTTT. Translated: CAVETGTNTEAFF. The chain links TRBV10-3 to TRBJ1-1; TRBD1 is a possible D gene (6 bases). CDR3 size: 13 residues. With 11 bases removed from V and 1 base from J, the gap between germline ends came to 14 bases. The germline V gene encodes CDR1 ENHRY and CDR2 SYGVKD.

The genes are TRBV7-3 and TRBJ2-7, with a weak D call TRBD2 (7 bases). The germline V gene has CDR1 SGHTA and CDR2 FQGTGA. Trimming left V 2 bases short and J 4 bases short, with 15 bases between. The CDR3 contains 15 residues. This CDR3 is CASSLDRGAPYEQYF. For the CDR3, the DNA is TGTGCCAGCAGCTTAGACCGGGGGGCCCCTTACGAGCAGTACTTC.

The chain has TRBV6-1 and TRBJ2-7, with D tentatively TRBD1 or TRBD2 (5 bases each). V lost 1 base and J 4 bases, leaving 11 bases between the germline ends. Germline V gene lookup returns CDR1 MNHNS and CDR2 SASEGT. This CDR3 spans 14 amino acids. Here the CDR3 reads CASSEGGKGYEQYF. CDR3 coding DNA: TGTGCCAGCAGTGAAGGGGGGAAAGGGTACGAGCAGTACTTC.

The gene calls are TRBV12-5 and TRBJ2-7; D might be TRBD2 (6 bases). In germline, CDR1 is LGHNT, CDR2 FRNRAP. CDR3 length: 14 amino acids. V lost 3 bases to trimming and J lost 7 bases, with 16 bases between them. CDR3 bases: TGTGCTAGTGGTTTAGGCGGGGTCCCGTATGAGCAGTACTTC. It yields the protein CASGLGGVPYEQYF.

In this sample, this clone turned up a few times. The CDR3: CASSPTGVNEKLFF. In DNA, the CDR3 is TGTGCCAGCAGCCCCACAGGAGTGAATGAAAAACTGTTTTTT. J is TRBJ1-4 and V is TRBV7-8, with D maybe TRBD1 (5 bases). V was shortened by 5 bases and J by 5 bases, with 12 bases between the two germline ends. Germline loops: CDR1 SGHVS, CDR2 FQNEAQ. This CDR3 contains 14 residues.

The chain couples TRBV7-3 to TRBJ2-1; possible D gene TRBD1, 6 bases. Trimming left V 4 bases short and J 1 base short, with 11 bases between. This CDR3 is built from 15 residues. In germline, CDR1 is SGHTA, CDR2 FQGTGA. CDR3 in amino acids: CASSSTGSSYNEQFF. The CDR3 coding sequence is TGTGCCAGCAGCTCCACAGGGAGTTCCTACAATGAGCAGTTCTTC.

This chain uses TRBV5-6 with TRBJ1-4; D gene ambiguous. The CDR3 runs 16 residues. The germline V gene has CDR1 SGHDT and CDR2 YYEEEE. Trimming took off 4 bases at V and 5 bases at J, with 18 bases between the two ends. The CDR3, as DNA: TGTGCCAGCAGCCTGATGATAGCAGTCCAGAATGAAAAACTGTTTTTT. Residues: CASSLMIAVQNEKLFF.

The J gene is TRBJ2-5, the V gene TRBV6-6; D might be TRBD2 (5 bases). CDR3 size: 12 residues. Trimming took off 7 bases at V and 3 bases at J, with 9 bases between the two ends. Germline loops: CDR1 MNHNY, CDR2 SVGAGI (reference sequence). Here the CDR3 reads CASTKREETQYF. The CDR3 region has the DNA TGTGCCAGCACAAAGAGGGAAGAGACCCAGTACTTC.

V gene TRBV19 combines with J gene TRBJ1-2; 8 bases match TRBD1. The CDR3 extends over 13 amino acids. Germline CDR1 is LNHDA and CDR2 is SQIVND (reference sequence). Losses at the gene ends were 6 bases for V and 7 bases for J; bases not matched to a gene: 7. CDR3 residues: CASRHSGGSGYTF. CDR3 nucleotide sequence: TGTGCCAGTAGACATTCAGGGGGCAGTGGCTACACCTTC.

The chain uses TRBV15 and TRBJ2-2; D possibly corresponds to TRBD2 (5 bases). This CDR3 spans 15 amino acids. The V gene's germline CDR1 is LNHNV and CDR2 YYDKDF (reference sequence). Trimming took off 0 bases at V and 3 bases at J, with 8 bases between the two ends. The CDR3 coding sequence is TGTGCCACCAGCAGAGAAGGGCGGGACACCGGGGAGCTGTTTTTT. Translation: CATSREGRDTGELFF. Filled out from reference TRBV15 and TRBJ2-2, the complete variable domain reads DAMVIQNPRYQVTQFGKPVTLSCSQTLNHNVMYWYQQKSSQAPKLLFHYYDKDFNNEADTPDNFQSRRPNTSFCFLDIRSPGLGDTAMYLCATSREGRDTGELFFGEGSRLTVL.

This sequence joins TRBV7-2 and TRBJ1-6; D possibly corresponds to TRBD1 (5 bases). V was clipped by 1 base and J by 9 bases, with 13 bases between them. The CDR3 contains 15 residues. Germline assignment: CDR1 SGHTA and CDR2 FQGNSA. CDR3 nucleotides: TGTGCCAGCAGCTTAGGATCAGGGATAGGTTCACCCCTCCACTTT. It encodes CASSLGSGIGSPLHF.

The chain carries TRBV11-2 and TRBJ2-3; tentatively, D is TRBD1 (5 bases). This CDR3 is built from 15 residues. CDR1 and CDR2 from the germline V gene are SGHAT and FQNNGV. V was clipped by 1 base and J by 4 bases, with 12 bases between them. The CDR3: CASSLVSRAADTQYF. CDR3 nucleotides: TGTGCCAGCAGCTTAGTAAGCAGGGCGGCAGATACGCAGTATTTT.

The chain is built from TRBV15 and TRBJ2-3; a weak D match, TRBD2 (6 bases). This CDR3 contains 19 residues. Germline CDR1 is LNHNV and CDR2 is YYDKDF (reference sequence). Between the trimmed V and J ends, which lost 1 base and 1 base, there was a span of 21 bases. This chain's CDR3 is CATSRVLAGSPTGTDTQYF. In DNA, the CDR3 is TGTGCCACCAGCAGAGTTTTGGCGGGGTCCCCGACAGGCACAGATACGCAGTATTTT. Supplemented by reference TRBV15 and TRBJ2-3, the full variable domain reads DAMVIQNPRYQVTQFGKPVTLSCSQTLNHNVMYWYQQKSSQAPKLLFHYYDKDFNNEADTPDNFQSRRPNTSFCFLDIRSPGLGDTAMYLCATSRVLAGSPTGTDTQYFGPGTRLTVL.

The chain couples TRBV21-1 to TRBJ2-4; the table names TRBD1, a call not compared with the DNA. TRBV21-1 is marked as a pseudogene. The CDR3 sequence is 15 residues long. The CDR3 loop reads CASPLQGITKNIQYF. The DNA of the CDR3 is TGTGCCAGTCCGTTACAGGGAATTACCAAAAACATTCAGTACTTC.

As for this clone: A read error may produce the germline difference seen at one junction end. The chain joins TRBV7-9 to TRBJ1-6, with 7 bases fitting TRBD1. Germline CDR1 is SEHNR and CDR2 is FQNEAQ (reference sequence). CDR3 length equals 16 residues. CDR3 sequence reads: CVSSLGTAYFGSPLHF. CDR3 in DNA: TGTGTCAGCAGCTTAGGGACAGCTTATTTCGGTTCACCCCTCCACTTT. Full variable domain (missing parts from reference TRBV7-9 and TRBJ1-6): DTGVSQNPRHKITKRGQNVTFRCDPISEHNRLYWYRQTLGQGPEFLTYFQNEAQLEKSRLLSDRFSAERPKGSFSTLEIQRTEQGDSAMYLCVSSLGTAYFGSPLHFGNGTRLTVT.

This clone came up once. The chain links TRBV27 to TRBJ2-5; 10 positions match TRBD1. With the DNA end fitting TRBJ2-7 better, the J assignment may be wrong. Germline V gene data show CDR1 as MNHEY and CDR2 as SMNVEV (reference sequence). CDR3 length: 15 residues. The CDR3 region is CASRQGDRGSYEQYF. The CDR3 DNA sequence: TGTGCCAGCCGCCAAGGGGACAGGGGCTCCTACGAGCAGTACTTC.

This chain connects TRBV28 to TRBJ1-2; no definite D call. Per the germline V gene, CDR1 is MDHEN and CDR2 is SYDVKM. With 8 bases removed from V and 4 bases from J, the gap between germline ends came to 8 bases. CDR3 length: 11 amino acids. In DNA, the CDR3 is TGTGCCAGCCAAGAGGGCTATGGCTACACCTTC. Translation: CASQEGYGYTF.

This chain joins TRBV7-2 and TRBJ1-5; D is possibly TRBD1 (6 bases). Germline loops: CDR1 SGHTA, CDR2 FQGNSA. V lost 5 bases and J lost 0, with 11 bases in between. The CDR3 loop spans 15 amino acids. CDR3 nucleotide sequence: TGTGCCAGCAGCCCTGGGGGGGCTAGCAATCAGCCCCAGCATTTT. Translated: CASSPGGASNQPQHF.